Ten or more counts support the clone carrying this TCR beta chain. As yet, its antigen is unknown. CDR1 and CDR2 from the germline V gene are SGHAT and FQDESV (reference sequence). The CDR3 contains 16 residues. Trimming took off 3 bases at V and 0 bases at J, with 15 bases between the two ends. The data were taken from a study of blood T cells in healthy people across ages. Study observations and caveats: Unknown donor CMV status possibly confounded expanded clonotype changes. Underestimates were what the diversity estimates from one million T cells were considered to be.

Together with a sample-barcoded 5' primer, a J-beta primer mix was included in a second PCR lasting about 7 to 11 cycles. TCRdb reanalysed the 5' RACE reads using MiXCR and keeps one entry per CDR3 protein. This table holds 710,000 or so distinct CDR3 sequences, about 34% found once. Healthy Russian Caucasian donors spanned ages about 6 to 90 years. A minimum of 5.5 micrograms of total RNA was extracted per sample. The TCR was taken from a woman aged 80 or older in good health. The chain joins TRBV11-1 to TRBJ2-7; D assignment may be TRBD1 or TRBD2 (6 bases each). The sequenced sample consisted of blood. CDR3 DNA: TGTGCCAGCAGCTTCTCCGGGGGCGCGCCCTCCTACGAGCAGTACTTC. Translated: CASSFSGGAPSYEQYF.